These T cell receptor beta chains were read from a single sample in a study of CD8+ T cells in alopecia areata. Produced via immunoSEQ multiplex PCR; TCRdb's table is partial and in-frame only. Of about 140,000 clones in the sample, roughly 80% were seen once. The sequenced sample was CD8+ T cells sorted from blood, obtained at week 4, from a patient treated with tofacitinib. These receptors all stem from a human donor with alopecia areata. Both conserved end residues are part of each CDR3. A D gene is named only where the DNA matches it firmly. A clone size is listed for some rows: how often the clone was seen (once, few, many), or a class if it is expanded.

clone size	D gene	V gene	J gene	CDR3 protein	CDR3 DNA
-	TRBD2	TRBV7-9	TRBJ2-7	CASGRLAGGLVSYEQYF	TGTGCCAGTGGACGACTAGCGGGGGGGCTAGTGTCCTACGAGCAGTACTTC
-	-	TRBV6-1	TRBJ2-7	CASRTGSGRNYEQYF	TGTGCCTCACGGACCGGGTCGGGAAGGAACTACGAGCAGTACTTC
-	-	TRBV11-2	TRBJ2-2	CASSSRGGASGELFF	TGTGCCAGCAGCTCCCGCGGCGGGGCGTCCGGGGAGCTGTTTTTT
-	TRBD1	TRBV7-9	TRBJ2-3	CASSLGAGGTDTQYF	TGTGCCAGCAGCTTAGGGGCAGGGGGAACAGATACGCAGTATTTT
-	TRBD1	TRBV10-3	TRBJ2-5	CAIRTGQGQETQYF	TGTGCCATCAGGACGGGACAGGGGCAAGAGACCCAGTACTTC
-	-	TRBV7-9	TRBJ2-5	CASSLLQETQYF	TGTGCCAGCAGCCTCCTACAAGAGACCCAGTACTTC
few	-	TRBV7-9	TRBJ2-7	CASSSPSAFEQYF	TGTGCCAGCAGCTCGCCCTCAGCGTTCGAGCAGTACTTC
-	-	TRBV4-2	TRBJ1-1	CASSPQQGGTEAFF	TGTGCCAGCAGCCCCCAACAGGGAGGGACTGAAGCTTTCTTT
once	-	TRBV14	TRBJ2-7	CASSLQRAGSYEQYF	TGTGCCAGCAGCCTTCAAAGGGCAGGCTCCTACGAGCAGTACTTC
-	-	TRBV5-1	TRBJ1-6	CASSPDGPGTYNSPLHF	TGCGCCAGCAGCCCGGACGGCCCCGGGACCTATAATTCACCCCTCCACTTT
-	-	TRBV27	TRBJ2-7	CASSPGEFYEQYF	TGTGCCAGCAGTCCAGGGGAATTCTACGAGCAGTACTTC
-	TRBD2	TRBV29-1	TRBJ2-3	CSVVHLAGLADTQYF	TGCAGCGTTGTTCACCTAGCGGGCCTCGCGGATACGCAGTATTTT
-	-	TRBV29-1	TRBJ2-3	CSVESGSTDTQYF	TGCAGCGTTGAAAGTGGTTCCACAGATACGCAGTATTTT
few	-	TRBV7-9	TRBJ1-2	CASSLPNRDGYTF	TGTGCCAGCAGCCTTCCGAACCGGGATGGCTACACCTTC
-	-	TRBV13	TRBJ2-5	CASSLGFEGERETQYF	TGTGCCAGCAGCTTAGGGTTTGAGGGCGAGCGAGAGACCCAGTACTTC
-	-	TRBV10-3	TRBJ2-3	CAISERSTDTQYF	TGTGCCATCAGTGAGAGGAGCACAGATACGCAGTATTTT
-	TRBD1	TRBV11-1	TRBJ2-5	CASSYISGTEETQYF	TGTGCCAGCAGCTACATATCCGGGACAGAAGAGACCCAGTACTTC
-	-	TRBV6-6	TRBJ2-6	CASSYKAARRANVLTF	TGTGCCAGCAGTTACAAAGCGGCAAGAAGGGCCAACGTCCTGACTTTC
-	-	TRBV4-3	TRBJ2-3	CASSQGPGGSSISDTQYF	TGCGCCAGCAGCCAAGGGCCCGGAGGTTCTAGTATCTCAGATACGCAGTATTTT
few	-	TRBV29-1	TRBJ1-2	CSVGRSNANYGYTF	TGCAGCGTTGGCAGATCCAATGCTAACTATGGCTACACCTTC
-	TRBD1	TRBV7-9	TRBJ1-1	CASSPSTGFAFF	TGTGCCAGCAGCCCATCGACAGGGTTTGCTTTCTTT
once	-	TRBV5-6	TRBJ2-2	CASSRSWVAGELFF	TGTGCCAGCAGCAGGAGCTGGGTGGCCGGGGAGCTGTTTTTT
-	-	TRBV5-1	TRBJ1-1	CASRNFGGLTEAFF	TGCGCCAGCAGGAATTTTGGGGGGCTGACTGAAGCTTTCTTT
-	-	TRBV15	TRBJ2-5	CATSREEGEGHKTQYF	TGTGCCACCAGCAGAGAGGAGGGCGAGGGCCATAAGACCCAGTACTTC
-	TRBD1	TRBV28	TRBJ1-2	CASSSGTGGRYGYTF	TGTGCCAGCAGTTCCGGGACAGGGGGCCGATATGGCTACACCTTC
-	-	TRBV5-4	TRBJ1-1	CASSRPRSEAFF	TGTGCCAGCAGCCGGCCGAGGTCTGAAGCTTTCTTT
-	-	TRBV19	TRBJ1-1	CASKKGEAFF	TGTGCCAGTAAAAAGGGTGAAGCTTTCTTT
few	TRBD1	TRBV29-1	TRBJ2-6	CSVEVRGYAGANVLTF	TGCAGCGTTGAAGTCAGGGGGTATGCTGGGGCCAACGTCCTGACTTTC
medium-sized	TRBD2	TRBV6-1	TRBJ2-5	CASSELAGGPQETQYF	TGTGCCAGCAGTGAACTAGCGGGGGGACCCCAAGAGACCCAGTACTTC
-	-	TRBV20-1	TRBJ2-7	CSARLTYEQYF	TGCAGTGCTAGACTGACCTACGAGCAGTACTTC
few	-	TRBV7-6	TRBJ2-4	CASSFGVGDIQYF	TGTGCCAGCAGCTTCGGGGTTGGGGACATTCAGTACTTC
-	-	TRBV7-9	TRBJ2-1	CASSTDRVEQFF	TGTGCCAGCAGCACAGACCGGGTTGAGCAGTTCTTC
few	-	TRBV2	TRBJ2-1	CAVPGVSYNEQFF	TGTGCCGTTCCCGGGGTTTCCTACAATGAGCAGTTCTTC
-	-	TRBV15	TRBJ2-2	CATSRDIGTGELFF	TGTGCCACCAGCAGAGATATCGGCACCGGGGAGCTGTTTTTT
-	TRBD1	TRBV29-1	TRBJ2-7	CSVMGRDRDRDEQYF	TGCAGCGTGATGGGCCGGGACAGGGATCGCGACGAGCAGTACTTC
-	TRBD1	TRBV9	TRBJ1-2	CASNPGQGAPSYGYTF	TGTGCCAGCAATCCGGGACAGGGGGCACCCTCATATGGCTACACCTTC
-	-	TRBV5-6	TRBJ2-2	CASSSGFYGTTGELFF	TGTGCCAGCAGCTCGGGTTTTTACGGGACTACCGGGGAGCTGTTTTTT
-	-	TRBV30	TRBJ1-1	CAWENREVTEAFF	TGTGCCTGGGAGAACAGGGAGGTGACTGAAGCTTTCTTT
-	TRBD2	TRBV10-3	TRBJ2-7	CAISEYGGGPSYEQYF	TGTGCCATCAGTGAGTATGGCGGGGGGCCCTCCTACGAGCAGTACTTC
-	-	TRBV7-9	TRBJ2-7	CASSLAPGGGQYF	TGTGCCAGCAGCTTAGCCCCCGGGGGAGGGCAGTACTTC
few	-	TRBV19	TRBJ2-3	CASSTAGGTDTQYF	TGTGCCAGTAGTACGGCAGGGGGCACAGATACGCAGTATTTT
-	-	TRBV6-5	TRBJ1-2	CASQLGDGYTF	TGTGCCAGCCAACTGGGGGATGGCTACACCTTC
-	-	TRBV6-5	TRBJ1-5	CASSYRGNQPQHF	TGTGCCAGCAGTTACAGGGGAAATCAGCCCCAGCATTTT
-	TRBD2	TRBV19	TRBJ2-1	CASSIWGGNEQFF	TGTGCCAGTAGTATTTGGGGGGGCAATGAGCAGTTCTTC
-	-	TRBV4-1	TRBJ2-3	CASSQVGGADYTQYF	TGCGCCAGCAGCCAAGTCGGGGGAGCCGACTATACGCAGTATTTT
once	-	TRBV7-6	TRBJ1-2	CASSSDSRGYTF	TGTGCCAGCAGCTCGGACAGCCGAGGCTACACCTTC
-	-	TRBV4-3	TRBJ2-2	CASSQDLAGELFF	TGCGCCAGCAGCCAAGATCTCGCAGGGGAGCTGTTTTTT
-	-	TRBV2	TRBJ2-1	CASIGNEQFF	TGTGCCAGCATCGGGAATGAGCAGTTCTTC
once	-	TRBV27	TRBJ1-1	CASSRGSITEAFF	TGTGCCAGCAGTCGGGGTTCTATCACTGAAGCTTTCTTT
-	TRBD2	TRBV29-1	TRBJ2-5	CSGIHGLALETQYF	TGCAGCGGGATCCACGGACTAGCTTTGGAGACCCAGTACTTC
-	-	TRBV30	TRBJ2-7	CAWSGGAGANEQYF	TGTGCCTGGAGTGGGGGTGCGGGGGCTAACGAGCAGTACTTC
-	-	TRBV27	TRBJ2-7	CASSFYPGYEQYF	TGTGCCAGCAGTTTCTACCCAGGGTACGAGCAGTACTTC
-	TRBD2	TRBV25-1	TRBJ2-1	CASSVRTSRYNEQFF	TGTGCCAGCAGTGTCCGGACTAGCCGTTACAATGAGCAGTTCTTC
-	-	TRBV4-1	TRBJ2-3	CASSPGFGTDTQYF	TGCGCCAGCAGCCCAGGGTTTGGGACAGATACGCAGTATTTT